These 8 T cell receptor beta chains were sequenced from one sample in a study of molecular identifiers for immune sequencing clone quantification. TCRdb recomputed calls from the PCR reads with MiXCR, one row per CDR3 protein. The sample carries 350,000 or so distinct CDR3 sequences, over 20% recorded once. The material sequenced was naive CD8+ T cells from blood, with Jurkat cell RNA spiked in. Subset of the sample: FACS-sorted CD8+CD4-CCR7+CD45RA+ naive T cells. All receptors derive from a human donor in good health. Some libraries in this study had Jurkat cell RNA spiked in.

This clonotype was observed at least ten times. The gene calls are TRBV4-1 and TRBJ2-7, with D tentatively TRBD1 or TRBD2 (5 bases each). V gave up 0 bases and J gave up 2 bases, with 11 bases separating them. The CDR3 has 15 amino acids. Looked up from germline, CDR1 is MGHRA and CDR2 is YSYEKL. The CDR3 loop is CASSQDRDRTYEQYF. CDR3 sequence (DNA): TGCGCCAGCAGCCAAGACCGGGACCGTACCTACGAGCAGTACTTC.

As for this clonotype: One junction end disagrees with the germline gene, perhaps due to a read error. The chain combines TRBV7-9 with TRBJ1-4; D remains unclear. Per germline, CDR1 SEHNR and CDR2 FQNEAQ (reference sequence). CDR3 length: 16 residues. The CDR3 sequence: CASSLGVGSTSEKPFF. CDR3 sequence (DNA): TGTGCCAGCAGCTTAGGAGTCGGGTCAACTAGTGAAAAACCGTTTTTT.

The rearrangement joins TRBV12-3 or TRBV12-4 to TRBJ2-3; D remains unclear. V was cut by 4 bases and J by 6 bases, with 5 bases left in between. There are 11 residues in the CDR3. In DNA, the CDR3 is TGTGCCAGCAGTTACGAGGATACGCAGTATTTT. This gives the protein CASSYEDTQYF.

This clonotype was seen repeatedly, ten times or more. The CDR3 DNA follows: TGTGCCACCAGCACCTACCCTACAGATACGCAGTATTTT. It specifies CATSTYPTDTQYF. The rearrangement joins TRBV15 to TRBJ2-3; D uncertain. CDR1 is LNHNV and CDR2 is YYDKDF in the germline V gene (reference sequence). The CDR3 totals 13 residues. V lost 4 bases and J 3 bases, leaving 8 bases between the germline ends.

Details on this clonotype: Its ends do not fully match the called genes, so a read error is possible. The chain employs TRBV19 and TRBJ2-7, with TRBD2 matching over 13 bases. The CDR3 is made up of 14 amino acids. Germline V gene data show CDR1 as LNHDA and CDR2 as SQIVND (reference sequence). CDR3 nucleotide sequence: TGTGCCAGTAGTATCGGACTAGCGGGAGAGACATGGTGCTTC. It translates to CASSIGLAGETWCF.

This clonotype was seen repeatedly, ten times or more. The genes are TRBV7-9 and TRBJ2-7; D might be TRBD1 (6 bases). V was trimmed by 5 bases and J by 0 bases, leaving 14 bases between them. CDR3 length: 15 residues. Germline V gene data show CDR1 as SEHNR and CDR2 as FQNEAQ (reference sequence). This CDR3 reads CASSETRTASYEQYF. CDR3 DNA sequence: TGTGCCAGCAGCGAAACCCGGACAGCCTCCTACGAGCAGTACTTC.

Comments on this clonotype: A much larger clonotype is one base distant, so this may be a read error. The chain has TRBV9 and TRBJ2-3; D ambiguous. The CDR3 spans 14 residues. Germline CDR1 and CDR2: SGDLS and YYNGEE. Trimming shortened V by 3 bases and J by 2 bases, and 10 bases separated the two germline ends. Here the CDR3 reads CASSADTNTDTQYF. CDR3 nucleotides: TGTGCCAGCAGCGCAGACACGAACACAGATACGCAGTATTTT.

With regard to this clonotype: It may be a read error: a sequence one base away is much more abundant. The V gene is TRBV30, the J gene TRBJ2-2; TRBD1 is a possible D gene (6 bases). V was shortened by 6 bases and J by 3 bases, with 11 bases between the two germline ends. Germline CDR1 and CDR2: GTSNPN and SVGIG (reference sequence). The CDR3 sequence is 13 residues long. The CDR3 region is CACSDRYTGELFF. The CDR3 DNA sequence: TGTGCCTGTTCTGACAGGTACACCGGGGAGCTGTTTTTT. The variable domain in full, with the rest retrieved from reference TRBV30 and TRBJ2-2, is SQTIHQWPATLVQPVGSPLSLECTVEGTSNPNLYWYRQAAGRGLQLLFYSVGIGQISSEVPQNLSASRPQDRQFILSSKKLLLSDSGFYLCACSDRYTGELFFGEGSRLTVL.